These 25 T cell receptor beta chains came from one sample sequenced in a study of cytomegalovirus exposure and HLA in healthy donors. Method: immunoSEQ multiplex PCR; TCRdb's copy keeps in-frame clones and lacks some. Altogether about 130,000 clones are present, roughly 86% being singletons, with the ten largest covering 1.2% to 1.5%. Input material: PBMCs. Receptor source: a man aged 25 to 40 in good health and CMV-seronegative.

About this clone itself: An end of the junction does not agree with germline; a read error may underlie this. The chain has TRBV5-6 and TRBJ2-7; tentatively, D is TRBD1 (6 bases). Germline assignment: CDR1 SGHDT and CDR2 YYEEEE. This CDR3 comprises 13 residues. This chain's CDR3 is CASSLTPPGQRGF. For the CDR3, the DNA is TGTGCCAGCAGCTTGACTCCCCCCGGACAGCGTGGATTC.

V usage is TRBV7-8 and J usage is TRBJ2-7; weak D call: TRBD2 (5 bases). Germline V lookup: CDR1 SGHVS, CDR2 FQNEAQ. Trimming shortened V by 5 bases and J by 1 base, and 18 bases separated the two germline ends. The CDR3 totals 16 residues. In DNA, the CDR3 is TGTGCCAGCAGCACACCCGTGGCGGGTTTATCCTACGAGCAGTACTTC. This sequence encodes CASSTPVAGLSYEQYF.

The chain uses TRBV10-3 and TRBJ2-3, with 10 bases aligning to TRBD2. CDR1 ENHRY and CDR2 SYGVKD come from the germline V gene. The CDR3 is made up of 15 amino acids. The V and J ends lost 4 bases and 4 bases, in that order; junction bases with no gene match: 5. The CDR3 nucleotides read TGTGCCATCAGTGTTAGGACTAGCGGTGCAGATACGCAGTATTTT. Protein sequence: CAISVRTSGADTQYF.

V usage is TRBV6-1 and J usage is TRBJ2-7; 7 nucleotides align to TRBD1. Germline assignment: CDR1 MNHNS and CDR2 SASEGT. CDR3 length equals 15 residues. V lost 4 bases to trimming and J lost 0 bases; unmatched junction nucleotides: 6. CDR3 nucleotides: TGTGCCAGCAGTGTTATTGGGGACAGCTCCTACGAGCAGTACTTC. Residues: CASSVIGDSSYEQYF.

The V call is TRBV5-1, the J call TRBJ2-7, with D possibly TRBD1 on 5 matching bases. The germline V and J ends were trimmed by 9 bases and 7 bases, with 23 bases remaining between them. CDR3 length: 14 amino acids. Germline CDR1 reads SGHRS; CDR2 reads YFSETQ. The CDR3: CATTGIVTLSEQYF. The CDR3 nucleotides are TGCGCCACTACAGGAATAGTTACGTTATCGGAGCAGTACTTC.

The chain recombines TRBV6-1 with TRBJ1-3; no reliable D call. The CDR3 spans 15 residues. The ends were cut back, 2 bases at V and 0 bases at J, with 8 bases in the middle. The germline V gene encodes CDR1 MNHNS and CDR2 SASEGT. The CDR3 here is CASSEYGVSGNTIYF. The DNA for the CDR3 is TGTGCCAGCAGTGAATACGGGGTCTCTGGAAACACCATATATTTT.

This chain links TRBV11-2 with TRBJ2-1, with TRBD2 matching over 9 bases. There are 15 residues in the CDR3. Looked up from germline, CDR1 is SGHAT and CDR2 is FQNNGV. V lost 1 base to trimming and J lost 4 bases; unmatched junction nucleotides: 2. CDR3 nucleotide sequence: TGTGCCAGCAGCTTAGGACTAGCGGTGTACAATGAGCAGTTCTTC. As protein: CASSLGLAVYNEQFF.

In DNA, the CDR3 is TGTGCCAGATCCCCCCGGGACAGGGGCGAGCAGTACTTC. This codes for CARSPRDRGEQYF. This chain connects TRBV5-6 to TRBJ2-7; the match to TRBD1 covers 10 bases. This CDR3 spans 13 amino acids. Germline V gene data show CDR1 as SGHDT and CDR2 as YYEEEE. After removal of 8 bases from V and 6 bases from J, the junction contained 8 bases not matched to a gene.

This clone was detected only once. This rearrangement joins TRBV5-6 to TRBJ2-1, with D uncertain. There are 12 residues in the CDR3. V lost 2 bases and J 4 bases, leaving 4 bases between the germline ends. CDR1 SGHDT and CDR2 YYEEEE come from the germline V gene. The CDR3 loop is CASSFSYNEQFF. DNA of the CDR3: TGTGCCAGCAGCTTTTCATACAATGAGCAGTTCTTC.

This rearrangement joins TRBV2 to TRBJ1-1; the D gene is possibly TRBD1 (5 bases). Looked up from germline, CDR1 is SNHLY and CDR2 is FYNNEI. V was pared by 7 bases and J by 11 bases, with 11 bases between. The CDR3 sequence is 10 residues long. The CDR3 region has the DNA TGTGCCAGCAAGGGGCACGAGGCTTTCTTT. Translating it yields CASKGHEAFF. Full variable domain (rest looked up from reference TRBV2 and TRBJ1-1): EPEVTQTPSHQVTQMGQEVILRCVPISNHLYFYWYRQILGQKVEFLVSFYNNEISEKSEIFDDQFSVERPDGSNFTLKIRSTKLEDSAMYFCASKGHEAFFGQGTRLTVV.

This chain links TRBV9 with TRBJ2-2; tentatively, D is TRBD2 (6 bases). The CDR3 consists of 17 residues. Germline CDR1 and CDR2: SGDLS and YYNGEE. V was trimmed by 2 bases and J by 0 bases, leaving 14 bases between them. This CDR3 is CASSVPSLAANTGELFF. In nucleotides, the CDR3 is TGTGCCAGCAGCGTCCCTTCACTAGCAGCGAACACCGGGGAGCTGTTTTTT.

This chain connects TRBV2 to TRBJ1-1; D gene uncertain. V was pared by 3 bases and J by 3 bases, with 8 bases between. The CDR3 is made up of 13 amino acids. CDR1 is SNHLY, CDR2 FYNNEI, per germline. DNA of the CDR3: TGTGCCAGCAGTGACGCGGGTGACACTGAAGCTTTCTTT. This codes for CASSDAGDTEAFF.

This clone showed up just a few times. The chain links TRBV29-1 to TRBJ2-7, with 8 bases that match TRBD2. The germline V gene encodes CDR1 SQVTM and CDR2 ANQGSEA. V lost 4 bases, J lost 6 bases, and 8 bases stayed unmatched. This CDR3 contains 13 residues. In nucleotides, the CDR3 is TGCAGCGTTGCCAGGCGGGAGGTAAGCGAGCAGTACTTC. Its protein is CSVARREVSEQYF.

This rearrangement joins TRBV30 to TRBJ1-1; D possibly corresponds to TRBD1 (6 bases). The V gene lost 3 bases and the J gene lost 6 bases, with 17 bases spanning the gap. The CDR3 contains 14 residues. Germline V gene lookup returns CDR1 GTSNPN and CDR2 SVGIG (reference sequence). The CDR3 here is CAWSLYSQGSEAFF. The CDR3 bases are TGTGCCTGGAGCTTATACTCCCAGGGGTCTGAAGCTTTCTTT.

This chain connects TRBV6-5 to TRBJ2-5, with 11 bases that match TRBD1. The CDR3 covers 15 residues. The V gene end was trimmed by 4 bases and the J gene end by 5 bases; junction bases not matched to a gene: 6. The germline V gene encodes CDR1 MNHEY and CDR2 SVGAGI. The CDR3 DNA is TGTGCCAGCAGTTCGGGACAGGGGGTTTCGGAGACCCAGTACTTC. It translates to CASSSGQGVSETQYF.

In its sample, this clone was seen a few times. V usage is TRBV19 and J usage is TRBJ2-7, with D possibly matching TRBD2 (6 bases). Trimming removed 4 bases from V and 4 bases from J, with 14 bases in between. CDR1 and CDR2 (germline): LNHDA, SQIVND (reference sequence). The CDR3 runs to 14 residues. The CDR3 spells CASSNEGLLYEQYF. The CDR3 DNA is TGTGCCAGTAGTAACGAGGGACTGCTGTACGAGCAGTACTTC.

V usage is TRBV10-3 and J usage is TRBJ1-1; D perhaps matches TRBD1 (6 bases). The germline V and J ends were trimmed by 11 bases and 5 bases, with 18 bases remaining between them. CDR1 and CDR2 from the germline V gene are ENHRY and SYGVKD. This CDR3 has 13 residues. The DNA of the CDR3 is TGTGCCGTTAACAGGGTTCGGGAAACTGAAGCTTTCTTT. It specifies CAVNRVRETEAFF.

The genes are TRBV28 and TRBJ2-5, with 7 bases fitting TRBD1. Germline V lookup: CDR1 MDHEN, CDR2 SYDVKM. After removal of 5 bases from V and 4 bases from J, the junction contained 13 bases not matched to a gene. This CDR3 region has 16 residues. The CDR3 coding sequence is TGTGCCAGCAGTACCCCCCAGTGGTCAGGGGGAGAGACCCAGTACTTC. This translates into CASSTPQWSGGETQYF.

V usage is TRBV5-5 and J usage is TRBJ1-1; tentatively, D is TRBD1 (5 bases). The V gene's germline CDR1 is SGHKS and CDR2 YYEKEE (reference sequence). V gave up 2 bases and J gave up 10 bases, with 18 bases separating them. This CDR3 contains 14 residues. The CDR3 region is CASSFNIPGEGAFF. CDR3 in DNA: TGTGCCAGCAGCTTTAATATTCCGGGGGAAGGAGCTTTCTTT.

The CDR3 region has the DNA TGTGCCAGTAGTTCCCGGACAGAGCAAGAGACCCAGTACTTC. Translated: CASSSRTEQETQYF. The chain joins TRBV19 to TRBJ2-5; tentative D call: TRBD1 (6 bases). Germline V gene lookup returns CDR1 LNHDA and CDR2 SQIVND (reference sequence). The CDR3 totals 14 residues. The ends were cut back, 5 bases at V and 2 bases at J, with 12 bases in the middle.

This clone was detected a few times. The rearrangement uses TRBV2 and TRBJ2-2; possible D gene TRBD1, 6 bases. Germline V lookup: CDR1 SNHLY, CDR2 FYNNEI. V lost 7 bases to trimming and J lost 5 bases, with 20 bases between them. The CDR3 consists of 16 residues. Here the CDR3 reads CASKAPLTGPTGELFF. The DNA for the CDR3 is TGTGCCAGCAAGGCCCCGCTGACAGGACCTACCGGGGAGCTGTTTTTT.

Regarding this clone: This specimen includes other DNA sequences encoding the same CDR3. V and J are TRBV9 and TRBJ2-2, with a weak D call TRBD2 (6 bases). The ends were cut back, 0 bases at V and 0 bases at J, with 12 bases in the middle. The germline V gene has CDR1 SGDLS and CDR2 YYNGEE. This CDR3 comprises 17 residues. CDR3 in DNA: TGTGCCAGCAGCGTAGTGGGTAGCGGTACGAACACCGGGGAGCTGTTTTTT. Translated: CASSVVGSGTNTGELFF.

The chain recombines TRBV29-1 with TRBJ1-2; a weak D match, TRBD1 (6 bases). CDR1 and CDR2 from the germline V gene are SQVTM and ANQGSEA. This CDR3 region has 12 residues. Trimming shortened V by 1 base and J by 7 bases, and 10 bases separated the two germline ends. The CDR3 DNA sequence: TGCAGCGTTGAAGTACAGGGCTTTGGCTACACCTTC. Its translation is CSVEVQGFGYTF. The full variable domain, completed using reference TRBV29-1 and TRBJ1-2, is SAVISQKPSRDICQRGTSLTIQCQVDSQVTMMFWYRQQPGQSLTLIATANQGSEATYESGFVIDKFPISRPNLTFSTLTVSNMSPEDSSIYLCSVEVQGFGYTFGSGTRLTVV.

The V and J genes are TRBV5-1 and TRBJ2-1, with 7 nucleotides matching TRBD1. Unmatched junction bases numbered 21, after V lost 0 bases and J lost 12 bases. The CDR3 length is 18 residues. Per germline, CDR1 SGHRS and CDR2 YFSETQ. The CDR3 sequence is CASSLGPHRPLGYRGQFF. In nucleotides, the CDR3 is TGCGCCAGCAGCTTGGGTCCCCACAGGCCTCTAGGGTACAGGGGGCAGTTCTTC. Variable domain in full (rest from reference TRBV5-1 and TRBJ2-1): KAGVTQTPRYLIKTRGQQVTLSCSPISGHRSVSWYQQTPGQGLQFLFEYFSETQRNKGNFPGRFSGRQFSNSRSEMNVSTLELGDSALYLCASSLGPHRPLGYRGQFFGPGTRLTVL.

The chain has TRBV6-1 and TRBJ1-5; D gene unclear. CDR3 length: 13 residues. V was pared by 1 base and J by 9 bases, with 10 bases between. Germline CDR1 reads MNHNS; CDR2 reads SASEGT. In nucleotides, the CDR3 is TGTGCCAGCAGTGAAGATCCGGGGAGGCCCCAGCATTTT. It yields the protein CASSEDPGRPQHF.